This note documents a single T cell receptor beta chain sequence. The data derive from a study of shared clonotypes between healthy human individuals. Original handling: ImmunoSEQ output lacked quality scores and full-length reads, limiting matched filtering. Repertoires were generated with immunoSEQ multiplex PCR, while TCRdb's copy carries only in-frame clones and drops some. The V and J calls and the clone size are those of that table, but D and trimming were determined from the DNA. The sample records 1.6 million or so clones, approximately 98.5% being singletons. Donors had no recently reported acute infections or vaccinations and were HIV-negative. Trimming shortened V by 6 bases and J by 6 bases, and 15 bases separated the two germline ends. Per the germline V gene, CDR1 is MNHEY and CDR2 is SMNVEV (reference sequence). There are 13 residues in the CDR3.

The sequenced sample was naive CD4+ T cells sorted from blood. Documented subset: CD45RA+ positively selected. V is TRBV27 and J is TRBJ2-7; tentatively, D is TRBD1 (5 bases). The sequence was obtained from a man aged 30-40 years in good health. CDR3 in DNA: TGTGCCAGCAGAAACAGGAACGCCGCCGAGCAGTACTTC. Translating gives CASRNRNAAEQYF.